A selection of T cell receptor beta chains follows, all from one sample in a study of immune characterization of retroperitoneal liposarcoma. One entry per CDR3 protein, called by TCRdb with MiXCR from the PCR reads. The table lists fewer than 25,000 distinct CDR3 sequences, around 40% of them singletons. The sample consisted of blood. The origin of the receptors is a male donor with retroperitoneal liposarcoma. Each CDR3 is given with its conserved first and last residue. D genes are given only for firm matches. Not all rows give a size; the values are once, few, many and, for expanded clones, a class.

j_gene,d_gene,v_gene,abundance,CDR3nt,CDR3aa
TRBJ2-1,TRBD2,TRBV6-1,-,TGTGCCAGCAGTGAAAGGACTAGCGGGAGGGCCGGGGAGCAGTTCTTC,CASSERTSGRAGEQFF
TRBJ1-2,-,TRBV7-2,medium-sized,TGTGCCAGCAGCTTAGTTAGGGACGTGAGCTACACCTTC,CASSLVRDVSYTF
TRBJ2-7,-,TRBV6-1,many,TGTGCCAGCGGGGGACCTCCGGGGGAGCAGTACTTC,CASGGPPGEQYF
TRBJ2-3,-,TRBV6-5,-,TGTGCCAGCAGGCCAGACAGGGGCCCCGGGGGGGGTACGCAGTATTTT,CASRPDRGPGGGTQYF
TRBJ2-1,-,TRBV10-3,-,TGTGCCATCAGTAATATTGCGATCTACGAGCAGTTCTTC,CAISNIAIYEQFF
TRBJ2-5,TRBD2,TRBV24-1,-,TGTGCCACCCGGGCGCGGGGGAGGGAGACCCAGTACTTC,CATRARGRETQYF
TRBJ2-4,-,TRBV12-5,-,TGTGCTAGGTTTCAGACAGGCAGGGGCAAAAACATTCAGTACTTC,CARFQTGRGKNIQYF
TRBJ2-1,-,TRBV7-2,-,TGTGCCAGCAGCTTGGGCAGGGATAATGAGCAGTTCTTC,CASSLGRDNEQFF
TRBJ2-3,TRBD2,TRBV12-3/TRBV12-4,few,TGTGCCAGCAGTACGGAGACTAGCGGGAGACGGGTAGATACGCAGTATTTT,CASSTETSGRRVDTQYF
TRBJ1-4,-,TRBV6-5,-,TGTGCCAGCTTTCGTCGAGACCGGGGCTCCCCAAGGAGTGAAAAACTGTTTTTT,CASFRRDRGSPRSEKLFF